This entry is about one T cell receptor (beta chain). It has no known antigen specificity. No base quality values were provided; no much bigger clone lies one nucleotide off. This sample was taken from a study of regulatory and conventional T cells in RAG deficiency (dated by TCRdb to the late 2010s). Turning to the overall study: High-throughput TCR beta sequencing was used to compare the diversity and composition of the Treg, conventional CD4+ and CD8+ T cell repertoires of RAG-deficient patients with those of healthy controls. The full study reports these points: All patient T-cell subsets had shorter CDR3 lengths; Omenn syndrome patients showed >80% Treg-Tconv repertoire overlap at nucleotide and amino acid level. RAG-deficient patients showed markedly lower Shannon entropy and higher Simpson indices than control T-cell subpopulations. Unique TCR beta sequences from Treg cells were roughly 94-fold fewer in Omenn syndrome and CID/AS patients than controls, versus approximately 10-fold for other subsets. The CD25-high CD127-low cells sorted from Omenn syndrome patients may be peripherally activated cells rather than true Treg cells. Some T-cell subset analyses were not done for some subjects.

Conventional CD4+ T cells were purified from blood as CD25-low CD127-high cells before genomic DNA extraction. For repertoire analyses, the comparison group consisted of eight healthy control donors. At the junction V is shortened by 7 bases and J by 4 bases; bases outside the gene matches: 13. The CDR3 holds 17 amino acids from the cysteine to the phenylalanine. The retained sequence is limited to the CDR3, 51 bases, with the frame set at the first base. The germline V gene gives CDR1 as SGHAT and CDR2 as FQNNGV. Receptors were amplified or captured by the immunoSEQ multiplex PCR assay. Genomic DNA from the sorted T-cell subsets was used to amplify rearranged TCR beta chain products, which were then sequenced. In the original analysis: Shannon entropy and Simpson indices were used to quantify the repertoire diversity of productive TCR beta rearrangements. To assess clonal expansion, the frequencies of the 100 most abundant productive TCR beta clonotypes were added up as a share of total reads. A self-reactivity index based on amino acid usage at CDR3beta positions 6 and 7 was applied to the TRB repertoires. Two-way ANOVA was used for repertoire analyses, while Student t or Mann-Whitney tests were used for flow cytometric analyses. Sourced from immuneACCESS, this table was stored by TCRdb with only in-frame sequences that have V and J called. A share of the clones is absent; for the studies checked, an unresolved V gene accounts for under half, and the remainder has no known explanation. V and J calls and clone size are as listed in that table; D and trimming were resolved from the DNA. Across this sample there are about 30,000 clones, with about 96% seen only once. The top ten clones comprise about 0.35% of the sample.

Separately, the same data were catalogued under a study of regulatory T cells. From that second study: The multiplex PCR used 52 forward TRBV primers and 13 reverse TRBJ primers, with assay-based and computational corrections for amplification bias. Repertoires from patients had restricted unique TRB V-J pairs and skewed V and J gene usage, with the strongest effect in regulatory T cells. The study compared T-cell receptor beta repertoires of sorted regulatory, conventional CD4+ and CD8+ T cells in CD3G-deficient patients with those in healthy controls. Peripheral blood mononuclear cells were isolated by Ficoll density separation. Within the immunoSEQ assay, multiplex PCR amplified rearranged TRB loci from genomic DNA. TRB amplicons were sequenced on an Illumina HiSeq platform. Custom algorithms error-filtered the raw sequences and aligned the raw sequences to reference gene sequences, after which the immunoSEQ online tools were used for analysis. Productive and nonproductive TRB rearrangement frequencies were evaluated among both unique and total sequences. For group comparisons, t tests, Mann-Whitney tests or two-way ANOVA were performed in Prism software.

The chain is made from TRBV11-2 and TRBJ2-2; the central 9 bases match TRBD1. The sequence came from a human donor in good health. The sequencing sample was made of CD25- CD4+ T cells sorted from blood. The CDR3 is CASTHRPGQGGTGELFF. The nucleotide sequence is TGTGCCAGCACCCACAGACCGGGACAGGGAGGCACCGGGGAGCTGTTTTTT.